The 24 T cell receptor beta chains given below trace back to one sample, sequenced in a study of T-cell reconstitution after alpha-beta-depleted transplantation in children. The authors prepared the TCRbeta library with unique molecular identifiers. Each CDR3 protein gets one entry after TCRdb re-called the PCR reads with MiXCR. The sample contains hundreds of thousands of distinct CDR3 sequences, under 15% of which appear only once. The starting material was PBMCs, obtained before TCRalphabeta/CD19-depleted stem cell transplant. The receptors were sampled from a girl between 2 and 10 years old with congenital amegakaryocytic thrombocytopenia, due to receive a stem cell transplant.

This clonotype was counted a few times. The chain has TRBV20-1 and TRBJ2-3, with unresolved D. The CDR3 extends over 15 amino acids. Germline V lookup: CDR1 DFQATT, CDR2 SNEGSKA (reference sequence). The germline V and J ends were trimmed by 3 bases and 1 base, with 14 bases remaining between them. The CDR3 region has the DNA TGCAGTGCTAGTGTTTCTCCCTACGGCACAGATACGCAGTATTTT. This sequence encodes CSASVSPYGTDTQYF.

This clonotype was counted many times. This chain links TRBV20-1 with TRBJ2-3, with D possibly TRBD2 on 6 matching bases. There are 13 residues in the CDR3. The germline V gene has CDR1 DFQATT and CDR2 SNEGSKA (reference sequence). Trimming left V 6 bases short and J 7 bases short, with 17 bases between. The CDR3 DNA reads TGCAGTGCGACGGGAGAAGTCTCCTATACGCAGTATTTT. Translated, it gives CSATGEVSYTQYF.

This chain links TRBV28 with TRBJ2-7; 8 bases are a match to TRBD1. V trimming: 6 bases; J trimming: 0 bases; junction bases outside the gene matches: 7. The V gene's germline CDR1 is MDHEN and CDR2 SYDVKM. The CDR3 is made up of 15 amino acids. Here the CDR3 DNA reads TGTGCCAGCAGCGAGCTGACAGGGGTCTCCTACGAGCAGTACTTC. Protein product: CASSELTGVSYEQYF.

This clonotype was found many times. The chain uses TRBV2 and TRBJ2-3; no reliable D call. Germline V gene lookup returns CDR1 SNHLY and CDR2 FYNNEI. The CDR3 is 11 residues long. V was trimmed by 8 bases and J by 4 bases, leaving 7 bases between them. The CDR3 here is CASGRADTQYF. The CDR3 DNA reads TGTGCCAGCGGACGGGCAGATACGCAGTATTTT. The entire variable domain, with the rest obtained from reference TRBV2 and TRBJ2-3, is as follows: EPEVTQTPSHQVTQMGQEVILRCVPISNHLYFYWYRQILGQKVEFLVSFYNNEISEKSEIFDDQFSVERPDGSNFTLKIRSTKLEDSAMYFCASGRADTQYFGPGTRLTVL.

This clonotype appeared many times. The chain has TRBV5-1 and TRBJ2-3; TRBD2 matches at 8 bases. Trimming cost V 1 base and J 2 bases; bases outside gene matches: 24. The CDR3 sequence is 22 residues long. Looked up from germline, CDR1 is SGHRS and CDR2 is YFSETQ. CDR3 protein: CASSLHRVGTSADPLYTDTQYF. The CDR3 DNA reads as TGCGCCAGCAGCTTGCACAGGGTCGGGACTAGTGCCGATCCCCTTTACACAGATACGCAGTATTTT.

CDR3 region: CASSLRAGAYNEQFF. The DNA of the CDR3 is TGTGCCAGCAGCTTGCGAGCGGGAGCTTACAATGAGCAGTTCTTC. The V gene is TRBV5-6, the J gene TRBJ2-1, with 8 bases lining up with TRBD2. The CDR3 is made up of 15 amino acids. Losses at the gene ends were 1 base for V and 4 bases for J; bases not matched to a gene: 4. The germline gives CDR1 SGHDT, CDR2 YYEEEE. Variable domain in full (rest from reference TRBV5-6 and TRBJ2-1): DAGVTQSPTHLIKTRGQQVTLRCSPKSGHDTVSWYQQALGQGPQFIFQYYEEEERQRGNFPDRFSGHQFPNYSSELNVNALLLGDSALYLCASSLRAGAYNEQFFGPGTRLTVL.

This clonotype has ten or more counts. The chain is built from TRBV7-2 and TRBJ2-3, with D perhaps matching TRBD2 (6 bases). The CDR3 is 16 residues long. Germline values: CDR1 SGHTA, CDR2 FQGNSA. V was shortened by 1 base and J by 2 bases, with 13 bases between the two germline ends. As DNA, the CDR3 is TGTGCCAGCAGCTTAGTCGGGGGAGCTATCACAGATACGCAGTATTTT. Its translation: CASSLVGGAITDTQYF.

This clonotype was picked up many times. The V call is TRBV7-9, the J call TRBJ1-1; 8 bases line up with TRBD1. The CDR3 covers 15 residues. The V segment lost 5 bases and the J segment 7 bases; nucleotides outside the gene matches: 12. Germline assignment: CDR1 SEHNR and CDR2 FQNEAQ (reference sequence). DNA of the CDR3: TGTGCCAGCAGCCTGAGGACAGGGCAGGATGGTGAAGCTTTCTTT. This codes for CASSLRTGQDGEAFF.

The chain carries TRBV3-1 and TRBJ2-2, with D maybe TRBD2 (5 bases). Trimming pared 5 bases from V and 2 bases from J, leaving 15 bases between. Germline assignment: CDR1 LGHDT and CDR2 YNNKEL (reference sequence). CDR3 length: 16 amino acids. CDR3 loop: CASSDVGRINTGELFF. The CDR3 bases are TGTGCCAGCAGCGACGTGGGGAGAATCAACACCGGGGAGCTGTTTTTT.

This clonotype was detected only a few times. The rearrangement joins TRBV19 to TRBJ1-5; perhaps TRBD1 as D (6 bases). Trimming removed 8 bases at V and 0 bases at J, with 14 bases between. The CDR3 covers 15 residues. Germline CDR1 reads LNHDA; CDR2 reads SQIVND (reference sequence). The CDR3 loop reads CASATGLYSNQPQHF. Written as DNA, the CDR3 is TGTGCCAGTGCGACAGGCCTGTATAGCAATCAGCCCCAGCATTTT.

V usage is TRBV4-1 and J usage is TRBJ2-5; D gene ambiguous. V was shortened by 3 bases and J by 5 bases, with 10 bases between the two germline ends. Per germline, CDR1 MGHRA and CDR2 YSYEKL. The CDR3 has 13 residues. CDR3 nucleotides: TGCGCCAGCAGCCACGCACTATCGGAGACCCAGTACTTC. This gives the protein CASSHALSETQYF.

The V gene is TRBV30, the J gene TRBJ2-5, with D possibly TRBD2 on 5 matching bases. Germline-derived CDR1 and CDR2 are GTSNPN and SVGIG (reference sequence). This CDR3 is built from 11 residues. With 6 bases removed from V and 9 bases from J, the gap between germline ends came to 14 bases. Written as DNA, the CDR3 is TGTGCCTGTGCTTACACGGAGGCCCAGTACTTC. Amino acid sequence: CACAYTEAQYF.

This clonotype was counted ten times or more. The V gene is TRBV12-3 or TRBV12-4, the J gene TRBJ1-4; D is uncertain. The CDR3 is made up of 13 amino acids. V lost 3 bases and J lost 8, with 10 bases in between. Here the CDR3 reads CASSFVVEEKLFF. CDR3 coding DNA: TGTGCCAGCAGTTTTGTCGTGGAAGAAAAACTGTTTTTT.

This clonotype was seen at least ten times. The V gene is TRBV10-3, the J gene TRBJ2-3; the match to TRBD2 covers 7 bases. This CDR3 has 16 amino acids. V trimming: 8 bases; J trimming: 7 bases; junction bases outside the gene matches: 18. The V gene's germline CDR1 is ENHRY and CDR2 SYGVKD. In DNA form, the CDR3 reads TGTGCCATCCCTCTGAGGAGGGAGGGCGGGAGAAATACGCAGTATTTT. Amino acid sequence: CAIPLRREGGRNTQYF.

This clonotype was counted a single time. One base away lies a much larger clone, so this may be a sequencing read error. V and J are TRBV15 and TRBJ1-2, with D uncertain. The germline V gene has CDR1 LNHNV and CDR2 YYDKDF (reference sequence). This CDR3 contains 11 residues. Trimming cost V 0 bases and J 12 bases, with 8 bases left between them. CDR3: CATSREGGDTF. CDR3 nucleotides: TGTGCCACCAGCAGAGAGGGAGGCGACACCTTC.

This clonotype has ten or more counts. The chain links TRBV20-1 to TRBJ1-1; D gene ambiguous. Trimming stripped 0 bases from V and 0 bases from J, with 11 bases between. Germline V gives CDR1 DFQATT, CDR2 SNEGSKA (reference sequence). The CDR3 is made up of 15 amino acids. Here the CDR3 reads CSARDLGNMNTEAFF. The DNA of the CDR3 is TGCAGTGCTAGAGATCTGGGTAATATGAACACTGAAGCTTTCTTT.

This clonotype was seen repeatedly, ten times or more. This chain joins TRBV20-1 and TRBJ2-1, with TRBD2 matching 7 bases. Germline lookup yields CDR1 DFQATT and CDR2 SNEGSKA (reference sequence). The CDR3 totals 15 residues. Unmatched junction bases numbered 12, after V lost 0 bases and J lost 10 bases. The CDR3 region is CSARDRLAALGEQFF. CDR3 nucleotide sequence: TGCAGTGCTAGAGATCGGCTAGCGGCCCTCGGGGAGCAGTTCTTC.

This clonotype showed up just a few times. This chain uses TRBV5-6 with TRBJ2-7; the match to TRBD2 covers 7 bases. The J segment lost 4 bases and the V segment lost 1 base, leaving 5 bases of the junction unmatched. CDR1 and CDR2 from the germline V gene are SGHDT and YYEEEE. This CDR3 has 14 residues. The CDR3 coding sequence is TGTGCCAGCAGCTTGTCGCTAGCGGCTTACGAGCAGTACTTC. Its protein product is CASSLSLAAYEQYF.

This clonotype was seen many times. The chain joins TRBV5-1 to TRBJ2-2, with 10 bases fitting TRBD2. The germline CDR1 and CDR2 sequences are SGHRS and YFSETQ. Trimming took 5 bases from V and 1 from J; bases not matched to a gene: 2. This CDR3 has 15 amino acids. The CDR3 sequence: CASRGLAENTGELFF. In DNA form, the CDR3 reads TGCGCCAGCAGAGGACTAGCGGAGAACACCGGGGAGCTGTTTTTT.

The sample holds many counts of this clonotype. The V and J genes are TRBV20-1 and TRBJ2-3; D ambiguous. CDR1 and CDR2 from the germline V gene are DFQATT and SNEGSKA (reference sequence). V gave up 6 bases and J gave up 4 bases, with 20 bases separating them. This CDR3 has 15 residues. The CDR3 DNA is TGCAGTGCCATGACCAGACGCGTCCGGGCAGATACGCAGTATTTT. As protein: CSAMTRRVRADTQYF.

This clonotype was picked up a small number of times. The chain employs TRBV12-3 or TRBV12-4 and TRBJ2-5; D is unresolved. The V end was cut by 7 bases, the J end by 2 bases, with 11 bases between. CDR3 length: 13 amino acids. In DNA, the CDR3 is TGTGCCAGCAACTCCGACGTTCAAGAGACCCAGTACTTC. As protein: CASNSDVQETQYF.

This clonotype was observed at least ten times. CDR3 nucleotide sequence: TGTGCCAGCAGTTTCCCTTGGGACACCCTCAGTCAGCCCCAGCATTTT. Protein: CASSFPWDTLSQPQHF. This sequence joins TRBV28 and TRBJ1-5; possibly TRBD1 for D (6 bases). The CDR3 has 16 amino acids. The V end lost 3 bases, the J end lost 6 bases, and 18 bases lay between the germline ends. CDR1 is MDHEN and CDR2 is SYDVKM in the germline V gene.

Of note for this clonotype: The junction and the germline gene differ at one end; a read error may be behind it. The chain combines TRBV28 with TRBJ1-2; possible D gene TRBD1, 6 bases. The germline gives CDR1 MDHEN, CDR2 SYDVKM. This CDR3 contains 17 residues. CDR3 in amino acids: CAGSYGGPTLSVYGYTF. DNA for the CDR3: TGTGCCGGCAGTTACGGGGGGCCAACGCTATCGGTCTATGGCTACACCTTC.

The sample holds a few counts of this clonotype. The V and J genes are TRBV20-1 and TRBJ1-1, with 11 bases identical to TRBD1. The CDR3 has 16 residues. Germline V gene sequence: CDR1 DFQATT, CDR2 SNEGSKA (reference sequence). V was clipped by 2 bases and J by 4 bases; unmatched bases: 9. CDR3 in DNA: TGCAGTGCTAGACACCGGGACAGGGGGTTGGGCACTGAAGCTTTCTTT. It is translated as CSARHRDRGLGTEAFF.